Below, one T cell receptor (beta chain) is given with its context. Molecular barcoded adaptors covering alpha/delta and beta/gamma chains were used on 400 to 450 ng RNA. TCRdb ran MiXCR on the reads and lists one entry per CDR3 protein. The sample records 35,000 to 50,000 distinct CDR3 sequences, roughly an eighth being singletons. The data were obtained in a study of read filtering for tumor transcriptome and immune sequencing. Study in general: DNase treatment preceded whole-transcriptome library preparation.

Sequencing input: a population of CD138-negative cells sorted from bone marrow. This receptor was obtained from a donor aged 40 or over with multiple myeloma.

This chain's CDR3 is CASSPTQGYGGYTF. DNA of the CDR3: TGTGCCAGCAGCCCGACCCAGGGCTATGGGGGCTACACCTTC. J is TRBJ1-2 and V is TRBV7-2; D is possibly TRBD1 (5 bases). Germline V gene sequence: CDR1 SGHTA, CDR2 FQGNSA. The V gene lost 5 bases and the J gene lost 8 bases, with 18 bases spanning the gap. This CDR3 has 14 amino acids.